The clone carrying this T cell receptor beta chain was counted once. This specimen belongs to a study of blood T cell repertoires in COVID-19. For the study at large: PBMCs, B-cell-depleted T cells, or T cells were the source of the cDNA or gDNA that made up the material.

Per the study methods: From reference gene primer amplification, estimates of nucleated cell counts were derived. The method was immunoSEQ multiplex PCR; TCRdb's version includes in-frame clones alone and lacks a portion of them. V, J and clone size are those of that table, while D and trimming were read from the DNA. The sample has 220,000 or so clones, approximately 83% seen once; the top ten hold roughly 3.5%. With 0 bases removed from V and 5 bases from J, the gap between germline ends came to 14 bases. The CDR3 length is 15 residues. Germline V CDR1 and CDR2: SGHKS, YYEKEE (reference sequence). Those enrolled, adults aged roughly 18 to 100 years, came from fewer than 25 US areas. Participants reported their clinical history, and cohort assignment relied on those reports.

The chain carries TRBV5-5 and TRBJ1-2, with D possibly matching TRBD1 (5 bases). Material: PBMCs or T cells enriched from blood (not recorded which). This TCR came from a woman aged 55-75 years who had recovered from COVID-19. CDR3: CASSLASGEVYGYTF. The CDR3 nucleotides are TGTGCCAGCAGCTTGGCCTCGGGGGAGGTGTATGGCTACACCTTC. Using reference TRBV5-5 and TRBJ1-2 for the parts outside the CDR3, the full variable domain is DAGVTQSPTHLIKTRGQQVTLRCSPISGHKSVSWYQQVLGQGPQFIFQYYEKEERGRGNFPDRFSARQFPNYSSELNVNALLLGDSALYLCASSLASGEVYGYTFGSGTRLTVV.